This T cell receptor beta chain was captured in a study of T-cell memory formation after mild COVID-19. Study conclusions and caveats: The appearance of some responding clones in pre-infection memory suggested that cross-reactive memory joined. Contracting clones localized mainly to CM and EM when CD4+ and mainly to EMRA when CD8+. Balance between CD4 and CD8 was seen in clones contracting day 15 to 85, and a CD4+ lean was seen in later expanders.

About this clonotype itself: Its antigen remains unknown.

TCRdb passed the 5' RACE reads through MiXCR, listing each CDR3 protein once. This sample has some 310,000 distinct CDR3 sequences; about 20% occur once, and the top ten carry 21%. From germline, CDR1 is MNHEY and CDR2 SVGEGT. This CDR3 contains 14 residues. Trimming pared 2 bases from V and 10 bases from J, leaving 14 bases between. The genes are TRBV6-2 or TRBV6-3 and TRBJ2-2; D is perhaps TRBD2 (6 bases). This TCR came from a man between 18 and 29 years old who had mild COVID-19 (a few samples of this study predate the infection). Cell type and time point are not known. Sequencing used PBMCs or a T cell subset sorted from them (not recorded which). The CDR3 protein is CASSYRLEGTELFF. The CDR3 coding sequence is TGTGCCAGCAGTTACCGACTGGAGGGTACGGAGCTGTTTTTT.